These T cell receptor beta chains were read from a single sample in a study of CD8 T cells in Susac syndrome. MiXCR was run by TCRdb on the immunoSEQ multiplex PCR reads, yielding one entry per CDR3 protein. The data contain about 94,000 distinct CDR3 sequences, around 94% of them singletons. Sequenced sample: CD4+ T cells from PBMCs. Receptors originate from a human donor with Susac syndrome. The CDR3 runs from the conserved cysteine through the conserved F or W. Each record gives: clone size, D gene, V gene, J gene, CDR3 DNA, CDR3 protein. D genes are given only for firm matches. Some rows mark clone size as missing; the rest say once, few, many or name a class of expanded clone.

clone size: .
D gene: .
V gene: TRBV28
J gene: TRBJ2-4
CDR3 DNA: TGTGCCAGCACGGTTGGAAACATTCAGTACTTC
CDR3 protein: CASTVGNIQYF

clone size: .
D gene: .
V gene: TRBV28
J gene: TRBJ1-2
CDR3 DNA: TGTGCCAGCAGCCCTGGGGTACCTCGGGACACTATAAACTATGGCTACACCTTC
CDR3 protein: CASSPGVPRDTINYGYTF

clone size: few
D gene: TRBD2
V gene: TRBV20-1
J gene: TRBJ2-7
CDR3 DNA: TGCAGTGCTAGAGATTCGCCGGGGGGGAAAGTGGAGCAGTACTTC
CDR3 protein: CSARDSPGGKVEQYF

clone size: .
D gene: .
V gene: TRBV20-1
J gene: TRBJ1-2
CDR3 DNA: TGCAGTGCTAGTGGGGAGTTCCTAGGGTACGGTGGCTACACCTTC
CDR3 protein: CSASGEFLGYGGYTF

clone size: .
D gene: .
V gene: TRBV15
J gene: TRBJ2-6
CDR3 DNA: TGTGCCACCAGCAGAACCCCCGGGACGGAGCTCTCTGGGGCCAACGTCCTGACTTTC
CDR3 protein: CATSRTPGTELSGANVLTF

clone size: .
D gene: .
V gene: TRBV24-1
J gene: TRBJ2-3
CDR3 DNA: TGTGCCACCAGTGACGCCCGCCCAGATACGCAGTATTTT
CDR3 protein: CATSDARPDTQYF

clone size: .
D gene: TRBD2
V gene: TRBV9
J gene: TRBJ2-1
CDR3 DNA: TGTGCCAGCAGCGGGCTCCGTACCGGGACTAGCGGGGGGGCATACAATGAGCAGTTCTTC
CDR3 protein: CASSGLRTGTSGGAYNEQFF

clone size: .
D gene: .
V gene: TRBV9
J gene: TRBJ1-1
CDR3 DNA: TGTGCCAGCAGCGTAGGGGGGGACACTGAAGCTTTCTTT
CDR3 protein: CASSVGGDTEAFF

clone size: .
D gene: .
V gene: TRBV2
J gene: TRBJ2-7
CDR3 DNA: TGTGCCAGCAGCGGGGCTTCCTACGAGCAGTACTTC
CDR3 protein: CASSGASYEQYF

clone size: .
D gene: .
V gene: TRBV29-1
J gene: TRBJ1-2
CDR3 DNA: TGCAGCGTTGTAGCCCGGGCGCCTAACTATGGCTACACCTTC
CDR3 protein: CSVVARAPNYGYTF

clone size: .
D gene: .
V gene: TRBV29-1
J gene: TRBJ1-5
CDR3 DNA: TGCAGCGGGTCCCTGGGGGGCAATCAGCCCCAGCATTTT
CDR3 protein: CSGSLGGNQPQHF

clone size: .
D gene: .
V gene: TRBV28
J gene: TRBJ2-7
CDR3 DNA: TGTGCCAGCACCCTCACCGTCGGGTGGGTCGAGCAGTACTTC
CDR3 protein: CASTLTVGWVEQYF

clone size: .
D gene: .
V gene: TRBV7-9
J gene: TRBJ1-1
CDR3 DNA: TGTGCCAGCAGGGCAGGGACCACTGAAGCTTTCTTT
CDR3 protein: CASRAGTTEAFF

clone size: .
D gene: TRBD2
V gene: TRBV27
J gene: TRBJ2-1
CDR3 DNA: TGTGCCAGCAGTTTAAGTTACGGGGGGTACTACAATGAGCAGTTCTTC
CDR3 protein: CASSLSYGGYYNEQFF

clone size: once
D gene: TRBD1
V gene: TRBV9
J gene: TRBJ1-6
CDR3 DNA: TGTGCCAGCAGCCCCCGGACAGGGGGTTCCTTTGGGTCACCCCTCCACTTT
CDR3 protein: CASSPRTGGSFGSPLHF

clone size: .
D gene: .
V gene: TRBV12-3/TRBV12-4
J gene: TRBJ2-1
CDR3 DNA: TGTGCCAGCAGACGGGACTGGAGCTCCTACAATGAGCAGTTCTTC
CDR3 protein: CASRRDWSSYNEQFF

clone size: .
D gene: .
V gene: TRBV29-1
J gene: TRBJ2-1
CDR3 DNA: TGCAGCGTAGAAGACGGGCTAGGGAATGAGCAGTTCTTC
CDR3 protein: CSVEDGLGNEQFF

clone size: .
D gene: TRBD1
V gene: TRBV25-1
J gene: TRBJ1-2
CDR3 DNA: TGTGCCAGCAGTGAGACAGGGGAAGGCTACACCTTC
CDR3 protein: CASSETGEGYTF

clone size: .
D gene: TRBD2
V gene: TRBV19
J gene: TRBJ2-1
CDR3 DNA: TGTGCCAGTACCCCTCCCCCGGGACTAGCAATCAATGAGCAGTTCTTC
CDR3 protein: CASTPPPGLAINEQFF

clone size: .
D gene: TRBD1
V gene: TRBV7-8
J gene: TRBJ2-7
CDR3 DNA: TGTGCCAGCAGCCAGTTCCGGGACAGGGCTGGCGAGCAGTACTTC
CDR3 protein: CASSQFRDRAGEQYF

clone size: .
D gene: TRBD1
V gene: TRBV12-3/TRBV12-4
J gene: TRBJ1-6
CDR3 DNA: TGTGCCAGCAGTTCCTCAGGGGGTGAGCGCTCACCCCTCCACTTT
CDR3 protein: CASSSSGGERSPLHF

clone size: .
D gene: TRBD1
V gene: TRBV30
J gene: TRBJ2-7
CDR3 DNA: TGTGCCTGGAGTTCAATGGGACAGGGGATGCCCAACGAGCAGTACTTC
CDR3 protein: CAWSSMGQGMPNEQYF

clone size: .
D gene: .
V gene: TRBV11-3
J gene: TRBJ2-7
CDR3 DNA: TGTGCCAGCAGCTTAGGGGCAGGACGCGAGCAGTACTTC
CDR3 protein: CASSLGAGREQYF

clone size: .
D gene: TRBD1
V gene: TRBV20-1
J gene: TRBJ1-2
CDR3 DNA: TGCAGTGCTAGGGAGCAGGGGGCAAGAGCTGGCTACACCTTC
CDR3 protein: CSAREQGARAGYTF

clone size: .
D gene: .
V gene: TRBV19
J gene: TRBJ1-1
CDR3 DNA: TGTGCCAGTAGTATAACCAACACTGAAGCTTTCTTT
CDR3 protein: CASSITNTEAFF

clone size: .
D gene: .
V gene: TRBV2
J gene: TRBJ2-5
CDR3 DNA: TGTGCCAGCAGTGTATGGGCTGCCGAGACCCAGTACTTC
CDR3 protein: CASSVWAAETQYF

clone size: .
D gene: .
V gene: TRBV20-1
J gene: TRBJ1-5
CDR3 DNA: TGCAGTGCGAAGGAACAGAACAATCAGCCCCAGCATTTT
CDR3 protein: CSAKEQNNQPQHF

clone size: .
D gene: TRBD1
V gene: TRBV7-3
J gene: TRBJ2-5
CDR3 DNA: TGTGCCAGCAGCCTGACAGGGACCCAAGAGACCCAGTACTTC
CDR3 protein: CASSLTGTQETQYF

clone size: .
D gene: TRBD1
V gene: TRBV5-4
J gene: TRBJ1-2
CDR3 DNA: TGTGCCAGCAGCTTGGTTACCAGGGGGCAGGATGGCTACACCTTC
CDR3 protein: CASSLVTRGQDGYTF

clone size: .
D gene: .
V gene: TRBV5-1
J gene: TRBJ2-4
CDR3 DNA: TGCGCCAGCAGCGGCAACACAGGCCTAGCCAAAAACATTCAGTACTTC
CDR3 protein: CASSGNTGLAKNIQYF

clone size: .
D gene: .
V gene: TRBV28
J gene: TRBJ2-7
CDR3 DNA: TGTGCCAGCAGTTTTGGCAGGGTCGAGGACGAGCAGTACTTC
CDR3 protein: CASSFGRVEDEQYF

clone size: few
D gene: .
V gene: TRBV6-1
J gene: TRBJ2-5
CDR3 DNA: TGTGCCAGCAGTAAAGGAGGGACTCTTTTCCCGGAGACCCAGTACTTC
CDR3 protein: CASSKGGTLFPETQYF

clone size: .
D gene: .
V gene: TRBV12-5
J gene: TRBJ2-4
CDR3 DNA: TGTGCTAGTGGTTTATGGGACACCCATGGGGACATTCAGTACTTC
CDR3 protein: CASGLWDTHGDIQYF

clone size: .
D gene: TRBD1
V gene: TRBV5-1
J gene: TRBJ1-1
CDR3 DNA: TGCGCCAGCAGCCAGGACAGGGTCGTTCTCACTGAAGCTTTCTTT
CDR3 protein: CASSQDRVVLTEAFF

clone size: .
D gene: TRBD1
V gene: TRBV7-2
J gene: TRBJ1-2
CDR3 DNA: TGTGCCAGCAGCCCCTATGGGACAGATAACTATGGCTACACCTTC
CDR3 protein: CASSPYGTDNYGYTF

clone size: .
D gene: TRBD2
V gene: TRBV12-3/TRBV12-4
J gene: TRBJ2-1
CDR3 DNA: TGTGCCAGCAGTTTAACAGCGGGGAGTGAGCAGTTCTTC
CDR3 protein: CASSLTAGSEQFF

clone size: .
D gene: .
V gene: TRBV27
J gene: TRBJ2-3
CDR3 DNA: TGTGCCAGCGGACAGTCGAAGGGCACAGATACGCAGTATTTT
CDR3 protein: CASGQSKGTDTQYF

clone size: .
D gene: .
V gene: TRBV2
J gene: TRBJ1-1
CDR3 DNA: TGTGCCAGGCGGACGGAGCCGAACACTGAAGCTTTCTTT
CDR3 protein: CARRTEPNTEAFF

clone size: .
D gene: .
V gene: TRBV20-1
J gene: TRBJ1-5
CDR3 DNA: TGCAGTGCCGCAACGGGGGCTTTAAATCAGCCCCAGCATTTT
CDR3 protein: CSAATGALNQPQHF

clone size: .
D gene: .
V gene: TRBV18
J gene: TRBJ1-4
CDR3 DNA: TGTGCCAGCTCCTCAAATGAAAAACTGTTTTTT
CDR3 protein: CASSSNEKLFF

clone size: .
D gene: TRBD1
V gene: TRBV30
J gene: TRBJ1-2
CDR3 DNA: TGTGCCCGGAAAGGACAGGGAGGTAATGGCTACACCTTC
CDR3 protein: CARKGQGGNGYTF

clone size: .
D gene: TRBD1
V gene: TRBV5-4
J gene: TRBJ1-2
CDR3 DNA: TGTGCCAGCAGCGGGGGACAGGGAGGGGGCTATGGCTACACCTTC
CDR3 protein: CASSGGQGGGYGYTF

clone size: .
D gene: .
V gene: TRBV6-1
J gene: TRBJ1-5
CDR3 DNA: TGTGCCAGCAGTGAAACCAAAACAGGGTACAGCAATCAGCCCCAGCATTTT
CDR3 protein: CASSETKTGYSNQPQHF

clone size: few
D gene: .
V gene: TRBV7-9
J gene: TRBJ1-5
CDR3 DNA: TGTGCCAGCAGCTTAGGAGGGGTCAATCAGCCCCAGCATTTT
CDR3 protein: CASSLGGVNQPQHF

clone size: .
D gene: .
V gene: TRBV3-1
J gene: TRBJ1-1
CDR3 DNA: TGTGCCAGCAGCCAAGAAAGGCTAAGATTAGGTGCTTTCTTT
CDR3 protein: CASSQERLRLGAFF

clone size: .
D gene: TRBD2
V gene: TRBV20-1
J gene: TRBJ2-1
CDR3 DNA: TGCAGTGCCCCGGGACTAGGCTGGAATGAGCAGTTCTTC
CDR3 protein: CSAPGLGWNEQFF

clone size: .
D gene: .
V gene: TRBV5-1
J gene: TRBJ1-6
CDR3 DNA: TGCGCCAGCAGGGGGGAATCCTATAATTCACCCCTCCACTTT
CDR3 protein: CASRGESYNSPLHF

clone size: few
D gene: .
V gene: TRBV4-2
J gene: TRBJ2-5
CDR3 DNA: TGTGCCAGCAGCCAAGGGCCGACCCAGTACTTC
CDR3 protein: CASSQGPTQYF

clone size: few
D gene: .
V gene: TRBV18
J gene: TRBJ2-5
CDR3 DNA: TGTGCCAGCTCAGATGTAGAGACCCAGTACTTC
CDR3 protein: CASSDVETQYF

clone size: .
D gene: .
V gene: TRBV28
J gene: TRBJ1-2
CDR3 DNA: TGTGCCAGCACCTTGAGTGGGGTTGAAGGCTACACCTTC
CDR3 protein: CASTLSGVEGYTF

clone size: once
D gene: .
V gene: TRBV20-1
J gene: TRBJ2-2
CDR3 DNA: TGCAGTGCTAGACTACAGGGCGGGGAGCTGTTTTTT
CDR3 protein: CSARLQGGELFF

clone size: .
D gene: TRBD2
V gene: TRBV20-1
J gene: TRBJ2-5
CDR3 DNA: TGCAGTGCTTCCAAAATGACTAGCGGGGTCGCGGGGACCCAGTACTTC
CDR3 protein: CSASKMTSGVAGTQYF

clone size: .
D gene: TRBD1
V gene: TRBV7-9
J gene: TRBJ2-7
CDR3 DNA: TGTGCCAGCAGCGAGGGACAGGCTACTTACTACGAGCAGTACTTC
CDR3 protein: CASSEGQATYYEQYF

clone size: .
D gene: TRBD1
V gene: TRBV12-3/TRBV12-4
J gene: TRBJ2-6
CDR3 DNA: TGTGCCAGCAGTTTAGTAAAGCGGACAGGGCTCTTCTCTGGGGCCAACGTCCTGACTTTC
CDR3 protein: CASSLVKRTGLFSGANVLTF

clone size: .
D gene: .
V gene: TRBV6-6
J gene: TRBJ1-3
CDR3 DNA: TGTGCCAGCACTCGGGGGGGCCTAAGGACTGGAAACACCATATATTTT
CDR3 protein: CASTRGGLRTGNTIYF

clone size: .
D gene: .
V gene: TRBV9
J gene: TRBJ1-6
CDR3 DNA: TGTGCCAGCAGCTACCTCGGGCTGGGGCAACCCCTCCACTTT
CDR3 protein: CASSYLGLGQPLHF